This T cell receptor beta chain was recovered during a study of Ad26.COV2.S vaccination and SARS-CoV-2 variants. On the study more broadly: Donor was assigned to the Ad26.COV2.S arm of trial COV1001. The authors gave Ad26.COV2.S intramuscularly, either once or twice 56 days apart. Study-level points and caveats: Comparable non-spike TCR breadth was observed in vaccine and placebo recipients.

Treatment noted: approximately 18 received Ad26.COV2.S at low or high dose, single or two shots; about 5 received placebo; per-sample allocation not given. Following the first vaccine or placebo injection, samples were taken on day 63. Donation came from an adult in Boston who was aged 18-55 years. The CDR3 sequence is 17 residues long. V dropped 1 base and J dropped 4; count of bases not matched to a gene: 9. The germline CDR1 and CDR2 sequences are SGHDN and FVKESK. Produced via immunoSEQ multiplex PCR; TCRdb's table is partial and in-frame only. The table records about 390,000 clones, around 92% of them present only once. Of note for this clone: Antigen unknown.

Specimen: peripheral blood, collected in a trial of Ad26.COV2.S vaccine versus placebo. The sequence was obtained from a person aged 18-65 years who received the Ad26.COV2.S COVID-19 vaccine or a placebo. The chain employs TRBV14 and TRBJ2-5, with 10 bases fitting TRBD2. The CDR3, as DNA: TGTGCCAGCAGCCAAGGGAGGCTAGCGGGGGCGGGAGAGACCCAGTACTTC. Translating gives CASSQGRLAGAGETQYF.